The table lists the clone carrying this TCR beta chain with a few counts. Germline V CDR1 and CDR2: MNHEY, SVGAGI. Trimming left V 8 bases short and J 13 bases short, with 18 bases between. This CDR3 has 12 amino acids. The data are from a study of blood T cell repertoires in COVID-19. Turning to the study itself: Sample material is recorded as cDNA or gDNA derived from T cells, B-cell-depleted T cells, or PBMCs.

Per the study methods: Amplification from reference gene primers served as the basis for estimated nucleated cell counts. Sequencing used immunoSEQ multiplex PCR; TCRdb keeps in-frame clones, though not all of them. V and J calls plus clone size are reproduced from that table; the DNA served to infer D and trimming. The table includes 200,000 to 250,000 clones, approximately 83% detected once. The sample was peripheral blood. V and J are TRBV6-5 and TRBJ2-1; a possible D gene is TRBD2 (5 bases). This TCR derives from a woman in her 30s who had recovered from COVID-19. The CDR3, as DNA: TGTGCCAGCGGAAGAGGACTCTTCCAACAGTTCTTC. It yields the protein CASGRGLFQQFF.